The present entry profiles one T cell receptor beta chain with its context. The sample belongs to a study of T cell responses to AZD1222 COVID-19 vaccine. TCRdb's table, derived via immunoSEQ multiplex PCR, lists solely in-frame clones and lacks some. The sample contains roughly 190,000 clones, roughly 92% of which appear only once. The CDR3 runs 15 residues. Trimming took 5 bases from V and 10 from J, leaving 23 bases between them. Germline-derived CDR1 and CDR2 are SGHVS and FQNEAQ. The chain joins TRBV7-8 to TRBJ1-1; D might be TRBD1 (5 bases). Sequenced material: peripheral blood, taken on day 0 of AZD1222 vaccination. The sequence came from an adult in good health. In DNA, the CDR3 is TGTGCCAGCAGCCCAGAGGCAGGGAGCCGTTTGTTAGCTTTCTTT. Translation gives CASSPEAGSRLLAFF.